The present T cell receptor (beta chain) was sequenced within a study of cytomegalovirus exposure and HLA in healthy donors. CDR1 and CDR2 from the germline V gene are SQVTM and ANQGSEA. V was clipped by 5 bases and J by 4 bases, with 8 bases between them. The CDR3 is made up of 11 amino acids. The PCR employed 60 Vbeta primers together with 13 Jbeta primers. TCRdb keeps only in-frame clones here, not all; method: immunoSEQ multiplex PCR. The top ten clones hold almost 8.5% of a sample with about 95,000 clones, 60% to 80% of them seen once. V usage is TRBV29-1 and J usage is TRBJ2-5; no reliable D call. The sequencing sample was made of PBMCs. The clonotype originates from a man between 60 and 75 years old in good health and CMV-seronegative. The CDR3 DNA sequence: TGCAGCGTTCTGCCCGGAGAGACCCAGTACTTC. This encodes CSVLPGETQYF.